Here is one T cell receptor beta chain with its context. Its target is unknown. In the PCR, 60 Vbeta and 13 Jbeta primers were used. Per the original methods: A later analysis tallied approximately 87 million unique TCR beta chains, around 9.9 million of them shared. Assay used: immunoSEQ multiplex PCR; TCRdb lists only in-frame clones, some missing. V, J and clone size are taken as reported in that table, and D and trimming were inferred from the DNA itself. The table includes about 160,000 clones, about 80% detected once. Germline V gene sequence: CDR1 SGHRS, CDR2 YFSETQ. Trimming left V 4 bases short and J 8 bases short, with 22 bases between. This CDR3 has 16 amino acids. The data originate from a study of cytomegalovirus exposure and HLA in healthy donors. Broader study findings: Later analysis associated a missense DCLRE1C variant with TCR beta V- and J-gene trimming. As a later analysis revealed, most CMV-associated TCR beta chains appeared HLA-restricted.

The source material was PBMCs. This TCR was sampled from a man younger than 45 in good health and CMV-seronegative. The chain is built from TRBV5-1 and TRBJ2-1; D is perhaps TRBD2 (6 bases). In DNA, the CDR3 is TGCGCCAGCAGCCCCCGGGGGACGGGCGACTTTGATGAGCAGTTCTTC. Translated, it gives CASSPRGTGDFDEQFF.